The T cell receptor beta chain described here comes from a study of shared clonotypes between healthy human individuals. Study results and limitations: A small donor pool kept down the genetic and exposure-history diversity that was represented.

Libraries were prepared by immunoSEQ multiplex PCR; TCRdb keeps only in-frame clonotypes and omits some of them. The sample includes millions of clones, 93% of them seen just once. A remark on this clone: Its antigen is as yet unknown.

Trimming cost V 5 bases and J 2 bases, with 24 bases left between them. The CDR3 sequence is 18 residues long. The germline V gene encodes CDR1 SGHVS and CDR2 FQNEAQ. The genes are TRBV7-8 and TRBJ1-2; possibly TRBD1 for D (5 bases). This receptor was taken from a man between 18 and 29 years old in good health. Some clones in this sample may be carry-over from other donors' samples. Sequenced sample: naive CD4+ T cells from PBMCs. Subset specified: CD45RA+ positively selected. The CDR3 DNA is TGTGCCAGCAGCCTGGTACGGGGCCCTCAGTATTTAAACTATGGCTACACCTTC. Translated: CASSLVRGPQYLNYGYTF.